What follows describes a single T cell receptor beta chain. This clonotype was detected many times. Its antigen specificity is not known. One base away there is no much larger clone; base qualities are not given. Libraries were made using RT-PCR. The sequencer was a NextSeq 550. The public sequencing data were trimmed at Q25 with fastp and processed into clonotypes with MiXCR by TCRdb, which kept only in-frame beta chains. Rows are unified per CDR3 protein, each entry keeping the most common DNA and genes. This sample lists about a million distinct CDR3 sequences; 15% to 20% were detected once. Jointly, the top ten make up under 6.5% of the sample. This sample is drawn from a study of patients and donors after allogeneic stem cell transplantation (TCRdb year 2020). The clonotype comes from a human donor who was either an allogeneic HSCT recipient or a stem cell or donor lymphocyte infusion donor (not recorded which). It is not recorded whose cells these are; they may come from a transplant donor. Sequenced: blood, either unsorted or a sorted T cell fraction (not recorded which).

Here is the DNA: TGTGCCAGCAGTTTTCCCAGGGGGCAAGCCAAAAACATTCAGTACTTC. Its translation reads: CASSFPRGQAKNIQYF. In this chain, TRBV12-3 or TRBV12-4 is recombined with TRBJ2-4, with 8 bases aligning to TRBD1. Trimmed from V: 3 bases; trimmed from J: 0 bases; junction bases lacking a gene match: 4. The CDR3 runs 16 amino acids, cysteine and phenylalanine included. Of the read, only the CDR3 DNA is kept; its 48 bases are in frame from base 1.